A selection of T cell receptor beta chains follows, all from one sample in a study of cytomegalovirus exposure and HLA in healthy donors. TCRdb's copy holds only in-frame clones and misses some; the assay was immunoSEQ multiplex PCR. The sample consists of about 99,000 clones, around 82% of them appearing once. The sequencing sample was made of PBMCs. The receptor source for this set is a man aged 40-50 years in good health and CMV-seronegative. Each CDR3 is given with its conserved first and last residue. The order of the fields is CDR3 DNA, CDR3 protein, J gene, V gene, D gene, clone size. D genes are given only for firm matches. Some rows mark clone size as missing; the rest say once, few, many or name a class of expanded clone.

TGTGCCAGCACTGTTAGCAATCAGCCCCAGCATTTT,CASTVSNQPQHF,TRBJ1-5,TRBV2,.,few
TGTGCCAGCAGTGGGATGGGGACAGACTATGGCTACACCTTC,CASSGMGTDYGYTF,TRBJ1-2,TRBV28,TRBD1,.
TGCAGCGTTGTTGACAGATCATACACTGAAGCTTTCTTT,CSVVDRSYTEAFF,TRBJ1-1,TRBV29-1,.,.
TGTGCCAGCAGCCCCGGGACAGGACGCGCTCAGCCCCAGCATTTT,CASSPGTGRAQPQHF,TRBJ1-5,TRBV5-6,TRBD1,.
TGCGCCAGCAGCACCGGACTGACTCTTAATGAAAAACTGTTTTTT,CASSTGLTLNEKLFF,TRBJ1-4,TRBV5-1,.,.
TGTGCCAGCAGCTTAGACGGCGGGGGCCTCTCCTACGAGCAGTACTTC,CASSLDGGGLSYEQYF,TRBJ2-7,TRBV11-2,.,.
TGTGCCAGCAGTCCCCGGCCTAGTGGAATGGCTTTCTTT,CASSPRPSGMAFF,TRBJ1-1,TRBV28,.,.
TGTGCCAGTAGGGGCAGGGCAACTAATGAAAAACTGTTTTTT,CASRGRATNEKLFF,TRBJ1-4,TRBV19,.,.
TGTGCCAGCAGCAAAGGGGACAGGACCTACGAGCAGTACTTC,CASSKGDRTYEQYF,TRBJ2-7,TRBV21-1,.,few
TGTGCCAGCTCACCAAGAGGCCTCGAGAGCACTGAAGCTTTCTTT,CASSPRGLESTEAFF,TRBJ1-1,TRBV18,.,.
TGTGCCAGCAGCTTAAGACAGGGGGGGAATAGCCAGCCCCAGCATTTT,CASSLRQGGNSQPQHF,TRBJ1-5,TRBV11-3,TRBD1,.
TGTGCCAGTAGTCCTATTTTACGGGACAGCCGAAAAAACTATGGCTACACCTTC,CASSPILRDSRKNYGYTF,TRBJ1-2,TRBV19,TRBD1,.
TGTGCCAGCAGACGGGACACTTCGAACACTGAAGCTTTCTTT,CASRRDTSNTEAFF,TRBJ1-1,TRBV4-2,.,once
TGTGCCAGCAGTTTATTCCACAGGTTGGAGCAGTTCTTC,CASSLFHRLEQFF,TRBJ2-1,TRBV28,.,.
TGTGCCAGCAATTTCGGTCTGTACAATGAGCAGTTCTTC,CASNFGLYNEQFF,TRBJ2-1,TRBV2,.,.
TGTGCCATAGGGACCGGGACAAAATCCGGGGCCAACGTCCTGACTTTC,CAIGTGTKSGANVLTF,TRBJ2-6,TRBV7-9,.,.
TGTGCCAGCGGGGACAGGTCCCTCGAGCAGTACTTC,CASGDRSLEQYF,TRBJ2-7,TRBV2,TRBD1,few
TGTGCCAGCAGATGGCAGGGAGGAGCTTTCTTT,CASRWQGGAFF,TRBJ1-1,TRBV2,.,.
TGTGCCATACGGACAGAACCGCCCGGGGAGCTGTTTTTT,CAIRTEPPGELFF,TRBJ2-2,TRBV5-4,.,.
TGTGCCACCAGCAGAGTCGACAGGGGGCTTGGGGCCAACGTCCTGACTTTC,CATSRVDRGLGANVLTF,TRBJ2-6,TRBV15,TRBD1,.
TGTGCCAGCAGCCAGAGGGACATATCCTACGAGCAGTACTTC,CASSQRDISYEQYF,TRBJ2-7,TRBV9,.,.
TGTGCCAGCAGTGCCGGGACAGGGTCCAACCAAGAGACCCAGTACTTC,CASSAGTGSNQETQYF,TRBJ2-5,TRBV6-1,TRBD1,.
TGTGCCAGCAGTCAAATTGGACTAGCGGGAGTGGGCGGATACGAGCAGTACTTC,CASSQIGLAGVGGYEQYF,TRBJ2-7,TRBV28,TRBD2,.
TGTGCCAGCAGCCAAGACAGGGGCAGAAGGGAGACCCAGTACTTC,CASSQDRGRRETQYF,TRBJ2-5,TRBV14,.,.
TGTGCCAGCTATCTGAGGCAAAGAGAGCAGTTCTTC,CASYLRQREQFF,TRBJ2-1,TRBV2,.,.
TGTGCCAGCATCAAATCTCCGGGACAACCTAACACTGAAGCTTTCTTT,CASIKSPGQPNTEAFF,TRBJ1-1,TRBV5-4,.,.
TGTGCCAGCAGCGTAGGTCCAGGGAAGTACAATGAGCAGTTCTTC,CASSVGPGKYNEQFF,TRBJ2-1,TRBV9,.,.
TGTGCCAGCAGTCTACGGGGGGCTGGCTACACCTTC,CASSLRGAGYTF,TRBJ1-2,TRBV6-5,.,once
TGTGCCAGCAGTTCTCCCGGACAAGACCGCTATGGCTACACCTTC,CASSSPGQDRYGYTF,TRBJ1-2,TRBV28,.,few
TGTGCCTGGAAAGAGACTGAAGCTTTCTTT,CAWKETEAFF,TRBJ1-1,TRBV30,.,.
TGTGCCAGCAGTTTATTCGCCGGGGGTGAGCAGTTCTTC,CASSLFAGGEQFF,TRBJ2-1,TRBV28,.,.
TGCGCCAGCAGGCAGACAGGGGAGAGGGATACGCAGTATTTT,CASRQTGERDTQYF,TRBJ2-3,TRBV4-1,TRBD1,.
TGTGCCAGCAGTTCGACTAGCTCAGAGACCCAGTACTTC,CASSSTSSETQYF,TRBJ2-5,TRBV6-5,TRBD2,.
TGCGCCAGCAGCCAAGATTTGGACTACAAAGGCTCAGATACGCAGTATTTT,CASSQDLDYKGSDTQYF,TRBJ2-3,TRBV4-1,.,.
TGTGCCAGCAGTTCGGGACAGCTTAACACAGATACGCAGTATTTT,CASSSGQLNTDTQYF,TRBJ2-3,TRBV28,TRBD1,.
TGTGCCAGCAGCCGCGACCCCTTGGGGCGATCACCCCTCCACTTT,CASSRDPLGRSPLHF,TRBJ1-6,TRBV28,.,.
TGTGCCAGTAGTACCTACGACAGCTCGAACACCGGGGAGCTGTTTTTT,CASSTYDSSNTGELFF,TRBJ2-2,TRBV19,.,once
TGTGCCAGCAGTGAGGAGGGGACCTCCTACAATGAGCAGTTCTTC,CASSEEGTSYNEQFF,TRBJ2-1,TRBV6-4,.,.
TGTGCCACCAGCAGAGGGCAGGGGGATTACGAGCAGTACTTC,CATSRGQGDYEQYF,TRBJ2-7,TRBV15,TRBD1,once
TGTGCCAGCAGATTTACATCTAGCGGGGGTGAGACCCAGTACTTC,CASRFTSSGGETQYF,TRBJ2-5,TRBV27,TRBD2,.
TGTGCCAGCAGCTCCGAAAGACAGGGACTTAATTCACCCCTCCACTTT,CASSSERQGLNSPLHF,TRBJ1-6,TRBV11-2,TRBD1,few
TGTGCCAGCAGTCCTCCCGGGACTCGTACGCAAGAGACCCAGTACTTC,CASSPPGTRTQETQYF,TRBJ2-5,TRBV11-2,.,once
TGTGCCAGCAGTTTACTCTCCGGGTTAGACACCGGGGAGCTGTTTTTT,CASSLLSGLDTGELFF,TRBJ2-2,TRBV28,.,.
TGTGCCAGCAGTGAGGCGGGGGGGGCAAATCAGCCCCAGCATTTT,CASSEAGGANQPQHF,TRBJ1-5,TRBV25-1,.,.
TGTGCCAGCAGCTTTGGAGGGGGGGCGTATGAAAAACTGTTTTTT,CASSFGGGAYEKLFF,TRBJ1-4,TRBV5-4,.,.
TGTGCCAGCAGCCACCTGGCTACAGGGAGCGGCTCTGGAAACACCATATATTTT,CASSHLATGSGSGNTIYF,TRBJ1-3,TRBV7-2,.,.
TGTGCCAGTAGTGGAGGACAGGGATCGGATTCACCCCTCCACTTT,CASSGGQGSDSPLHF,TRBJ1-6,TRBV19,TRBD1,.
TGTGCCTGGAGTGTACTCCCAGCGGGAAACACAGATACGCAGTATTTT,CAWSVLPAGNTDTQYF,TRBJ2-3,TRBV30,TRBD2,.
TGTGCCAGCAGCCAAGGTGGAGGGGCGGGGGGGAGAAACGAGCAGTACTTC,CASSQGGGAGGRNEQYF,TRBJ2-7,TRBV4-2,TRBD2,.
TGTGCCAGCAGTTTAATTTACAGAGACAGGGCCCCCTCCGCTAACTATGGCTACACCTTC,CASSLIYRDRAPSANYGYTF,TRBJ1-2,TRBV27,TRBD1,.
TGTGCCAGCAGTTACTCGATTGACTCCTCTGGAAACACCATATATTTT,CASSYSIDSSGNTIYF,TRBJ1-3,TRBV6-6,.,.
TGTGCCAGTAGTCTTGCGGGAGGGCCCAACGAGCAGTACTTC,CASSLAGGPNEQYF,TRBJ2-7,TRBV19,TRBD2,.
TGTGCCAGCAGTGACAGGGGGGGCACTGAAGCTTTCTTT,CASSDRGGTEAFF,TRBJ1-1,TRBV6-6,TRBD1,.
TGTGCCAGCAGTTTATTGGGGACAGGGAAATACGAGCAGTACTTC,CASSLLGTGKYEQYF,TRBJ2-7,TRBV27,TRBD1,.